The 11 T cell receptor beta chains in this list originate from one sample, sequenced in a study of blood T cell repertoires in COVID-19. Here immunoSEQ multiplex PCR was the method, and the copy in TCRdb shows in-frame clones only, minus some. The data show around 40,000 clones, about nine tenths seen once. The sample comprised peripheral blood. The receptors come from a woman under 40 in a cohort sampled during active COVID-19.

This clone was found once. The J gene is TRBJ2-5, the V gene TRBV6-5; TRBD2 is a possible D gene (5 bases). Trimming removed 6 bases from V and 3 bases from J, with 8 bases in between. Germline loops: CDR1 MNHEY, CDR2 SVGAGI. This CDR3 spans 12 amino acids. CDR3 nucleotides: TGTGCCAGCAGCACTAGAAAAGAGACCCAGTACTTC. This translates into CASSTRKETQYF.

This chain uses TRBV2 with TRBJ2-1; 9 bases are a match to TRBD1. The germline gives CDR1 SNHLY, CDR2 FYNNEI. With V trimmed by 6 bases and J by 6 bases, 9 bases remained unmatched. The CDR3 length is 15 residues. This chain's CDR3 is CASRFRDRVVNEQFF. CDR3 bases: TGTGCCAGCAGATTCCGGGACAGGGTGGTCAATGAGCAGTTCTTC.

The gene calls are TRBV27 and TRBJ2-5, with 8 bases fitting TRBD2. Germline V gene data show CDR1 as MNHEY and CDR2 as SMNVEV (reference sequence). With 9 bases clipped from V and 3 bases from J, the junction kept 12 bases outside the gene matches. This CDR3 spans 15 amino acids. The CDR3 bases are TGTGCCAGATTAAAAAGCGGGAGTCGGGAAGAGACCCAGTACTTC. It encodes CARLKSGSREETQYF.

The J gene is TRBJ2-2, the V gene TRBV11-2, with D tentatively TRBD2 (6 bases). Germline-derived CDR1 and CDR2 are SGHAT and FQNNGV. The CDR3 is 13 amino acids. V lost 5 bases to trimming and J lost 7 bases, with 11 bases between them. CDR3 bases: TGTGCCAGCAGCCAGCTGGGGGGCGGGGAGCTGTTTTTT. Translated, it gives CASSQLGGGELFF.

The chain carries TRBV5-4 and TRBJ2-3, with 7 nucleotides matching TRBD1. The V segment lost 5 bases and the J segment 1 base; nucleotides outside the gene matches: 10. Per germline, CDR1 SGHNT and CDR2 YYREEE (reference sequence). The CDR3 length is 16 residues. CDR3 residues: CASSSGQVLRTDTQYF. DNA of the CDR3: TGTGCCAGCAGTTCCGGACAGGTCCTCCGCACAGATACGCAGTATTTT. The full variable domain, rest sourced from reference TRBV5-4 and TRBJ2-3, is ETGVTQSPTHLIKTRGQQVTLRCSSQSGHNTVSWYQQALGQGPQFIFQYYREEENGRGNFPPRFSGLQFPNYSSELNVNALELDDSALYLCASSSGQVLRTDTQYFGPGTRLTVL.

The chain uses TRBV7-3 and TRBJ1-3; tentatively, D is TRBD1 (6 bases). Germline V gene data show CDR1 as SGHTA and CDR2 as FQGTGA. This CDR3 contains 13 residues. The V gene lost 5 bases and the J gene lost 4 bases, with 9 bases spanning the gap. The CDR3 bases are TGTGCCAGCAGCCCAGGACAGGGAAACACCATATATTTT. Translation gives CASSPGQGNTIYF.

This clone was detected only once. The chain couples TRBV18 to TRBJ2-1; the D gene is possibly TRBD1 (5 bases). Germline CDR1 is KGHSH and CDR2 is LQKENI. The V and J ends lost 2 bases and 7 bases respectively, with 18 bases between them. This CDR3 comprises 16 residues. The CDR3 DNA reads TGTGCCAGCTCACCAGTTACAGGCGCGTATATAAATGAGCAGTTCTTC. Its protein product is CASSPVTGAYINEQFF.

The chain recombines TRBV3-1 (or the pseudogene TRBV3-2) with TRBJ2-7, with 10 nucleotides matching TRBD1. Germline CDR1 LGHDT, CDR2 YNNKEL (reference sequence). The V and J ends lost 2 bases and 4 bases, in that order; junction bases with no gene match: 11. The CDR3 extends over 17 amino acids. The CDR3 protein is CASSQWPDGTGAYEQYF. The DNA of the CDR3 is TGTGCCAGCAGCCAATGGCCGGACGGGACAGGGGCGTACGAGCAGTACTTC.

This sequence joins TRBV13 and TRBJ2-7; 7 bases fit TRBD1. The junction had 7 bases not matched to a gene; V was cut back by 6 bases and J by 5 bases. The CDR3 sequence is 13 residues long. The germline CDR1 and CDR2 sequences are PRHDT and FYEKMQ (reference sequence). This CDR3 reads CASSKGADHEQYF. The CDR3 nucleotides read TGTGCCAGCAGTAAGGGGGCAGATCACGAGCAGTACTTC.

The chain is built from TRBV19 and TRBJ2-7; 10 bases agree with TRBD1. Germline assignment: CDR1 LNHDA and CDR2 SQIVND (reference sequence). The ends lost 5 bases at V and 2 bases at J; junction bases unmatched: 6. This CDR3 has 15 residues. The CDR3 is CASSLPGQGTYEQYF. For the CDR3, the DNA is TGTGCCAGTAGTTTACCGGGACAGGGGACCTACGAGCAGTACTTC.

V usage is TRBV3-1 (or the pseudogene TRBV3-2) and J usage is TRBJ2-3; 10 bases agree with TRBD2. The germline gives CDR1 LGHDT, CDR2 YNNKEL (reference sequence). This CDR3 has 17 residues. V was pared by 4 bases and J by 5 bases, with 12 bases of the junction left unmatched. The CDR3 loop reads CASSPTRASGSQDTQYF. The CDR3, as DNA: TGTGCCAGCAGCCCTACCCGCGCTAGCGGGAGTCAAGATACGCAGTATTTT.